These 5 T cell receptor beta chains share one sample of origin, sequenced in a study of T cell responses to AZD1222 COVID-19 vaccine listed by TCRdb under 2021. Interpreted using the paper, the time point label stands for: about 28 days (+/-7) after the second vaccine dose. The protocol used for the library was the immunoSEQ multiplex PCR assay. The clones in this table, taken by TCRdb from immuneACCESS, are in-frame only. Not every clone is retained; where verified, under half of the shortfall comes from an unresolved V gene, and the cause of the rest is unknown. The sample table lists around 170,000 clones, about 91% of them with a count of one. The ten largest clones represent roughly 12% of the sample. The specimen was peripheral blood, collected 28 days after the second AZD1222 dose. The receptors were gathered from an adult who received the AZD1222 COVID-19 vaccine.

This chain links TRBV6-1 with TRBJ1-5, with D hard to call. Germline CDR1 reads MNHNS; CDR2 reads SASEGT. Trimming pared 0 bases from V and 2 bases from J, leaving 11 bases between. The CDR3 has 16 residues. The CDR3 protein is CASSEALGRGNQPQHF. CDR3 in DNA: TGTGCCAGCAGTGAAGCGCTGGGGAGGGGCAATCAGCCCCAGCATTTT.

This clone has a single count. CDR3: CASSQEGYYEQYF. CDR3 coding DNA: TGCGCCAGCAGCCAAGAGGGCTACTACGAGCAGTACTTC. V and J are TRBV4-1 and TRBJ2-7; D remains unclear. Germline-derived CDR1 and CDR2 are MGHRA and YSYEKL. The CDR3 runs 13 residues. Trimming took off 0 bases at V and 3 bases at J, with 6 bases between the two ends.

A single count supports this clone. The CDR3 region is CASRRQGEQETQYF. Written as DNA, the CDR3 is TGCGCCAGCAGGCGACAGGGTGAGCAAGAGACCCAGTACTTC. V and J are TRBV5-1 and TRBJ2-5; 7 positions agree with TRBD1. The CDR3 contains 14 residues. From germline, CDR1 is SGHRS and CDR2 YFSETQ. V shed 5 bases and J 2 bases; nucleotides not matched to a gene: 6.

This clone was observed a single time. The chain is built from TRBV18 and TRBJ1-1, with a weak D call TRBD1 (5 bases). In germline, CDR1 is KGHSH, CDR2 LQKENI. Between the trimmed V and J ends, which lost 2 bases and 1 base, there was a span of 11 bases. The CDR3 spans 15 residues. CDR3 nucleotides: TGTGCCAGCTCACCATCAGGGTTGAGGAACACTGAAGCTTTCTTT. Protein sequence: CASSPSGLRNTEAFF.

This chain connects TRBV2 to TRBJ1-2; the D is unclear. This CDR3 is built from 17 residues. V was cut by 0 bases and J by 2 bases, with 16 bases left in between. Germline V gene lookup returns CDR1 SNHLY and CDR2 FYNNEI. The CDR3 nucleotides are TGTGCCAGCAGTGAAGCAGAGGGTTCCCAGTTAAACTATGGCTACACCTTC. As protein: CASSEAEGSQLNYGYTF.